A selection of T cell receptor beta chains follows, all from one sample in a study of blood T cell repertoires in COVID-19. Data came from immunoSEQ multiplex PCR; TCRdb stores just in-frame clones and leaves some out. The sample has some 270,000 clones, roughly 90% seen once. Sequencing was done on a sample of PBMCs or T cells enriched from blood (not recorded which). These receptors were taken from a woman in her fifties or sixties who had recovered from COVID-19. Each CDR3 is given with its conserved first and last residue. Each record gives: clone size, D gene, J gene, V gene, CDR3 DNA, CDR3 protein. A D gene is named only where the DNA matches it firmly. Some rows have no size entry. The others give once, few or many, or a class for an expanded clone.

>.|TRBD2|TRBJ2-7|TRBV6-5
TGTGCCAGCAGTTACTCGTGGGGGAGGGCCCCCGAGCAGTACTTC
CASSYSWGRAPEQYF
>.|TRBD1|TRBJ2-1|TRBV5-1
TGCGCCAGCAGCTTGGGGACAGGATTGAATGAGCAGTTCTTC
CASSLGTGLNEQFF
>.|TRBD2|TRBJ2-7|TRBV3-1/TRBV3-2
TGTGCCAGCAGCCATACCGCTAGCGGGAGTAACGAGCAGTACTTC
CASSHTASGSNEQYF
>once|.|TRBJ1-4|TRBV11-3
TGTGCCAGCAGCTTGGGCAGAGATGGGGAAAAACTGTTTTTT
CASSLGRDGEKLFF
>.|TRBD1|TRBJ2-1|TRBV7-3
TGTGCCAGCAGCGTGACAGGGCCCGTTGTGAACAATGAGCAGTTCTTC
CASSVTGPVVNNEQFF
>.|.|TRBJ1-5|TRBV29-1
TGCAGCGTGACTAAAGGGGGGGGTGGCAATCAGCCCCAGCATTTT
CSVTKGGGGNQPQHF
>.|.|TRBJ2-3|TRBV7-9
TGTGCCAGCAGCCGGGGTACGGCCAGGGGAGCAGATACGCAGTATTTT
CASSRGTARGADTQYF
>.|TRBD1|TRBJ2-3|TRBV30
TGTGCCTGGGGGGGACAGGGTGCGCAGTATTTT
CAWGGQGAQYF
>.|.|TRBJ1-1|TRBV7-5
TGTGCCAGAAGTCTCAAGGGGCGGGGGGACACTGAAGCTTTCTTT
CARSLKGRGDTEAFF
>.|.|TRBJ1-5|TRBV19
TGTGCCAGTAGTATAGTAGGAGGGATGGGCAATCAGCCCCAGCATTTT
CASSIVGGMGNQPQHF
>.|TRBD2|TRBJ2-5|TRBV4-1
TGCGCCAGCAGCCACGGTCGGGCTAGCGGGTACCAAGAGACCCAGTACTTC
CASSHGRASGYQETQYF
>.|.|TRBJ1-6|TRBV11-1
TGTGCCAGCAGCTTAGACAGGGTCACCCTCCACTTT
CASSLDRVTLHF
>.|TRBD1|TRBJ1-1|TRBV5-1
TGCGCCAGCAGTCAGTCCGGGACAGGTTATACTGAAGCTTTCTTT
CASSQSGTGYTEAFF
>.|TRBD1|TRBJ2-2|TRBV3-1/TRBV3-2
TGTGCCAGCAGCCAAGTAGGGGGCGACGCCGGGGAGCTGTTTTTT
CASSQVGGDAGELFF
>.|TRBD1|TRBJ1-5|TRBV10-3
TGTGCCATCAGGCAGGGGGCGGGTCAGCCCCAGCATTTT
CAIRQGAGQPQHF
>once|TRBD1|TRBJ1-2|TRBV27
TGTGCCAGCAGTCCTGGGACAGTCTATGGCTACACCTTC
CASSPGTVYGYTF
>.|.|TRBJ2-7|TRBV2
TGTGCCAGCACGCGGTCCCGTGGGGAGCAGTACTTC
CASTRSRGEQYF
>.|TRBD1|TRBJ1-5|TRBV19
TGTGCCAGCCGAGGACAGGCTAGCAATCAGCCCCAGCATTTT
CASRGQASNQPQHF
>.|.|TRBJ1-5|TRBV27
TGTGCCAGCAGGGAGATCCAGGGGCACAATCAGCCCCAGCATTTT
CASREIQGHNQPQHF
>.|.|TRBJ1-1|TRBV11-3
TGTGCCAGCAGCTTACAGGGCCTGAACACTGAAGCTTTCTTT
CASSLQGLNTEAFF
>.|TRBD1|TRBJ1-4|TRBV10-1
TGCGCCAGCAGCATGGGACAGGGAAAGGAAAAACTGTTTTTT
CASSMGQGKEKLFF
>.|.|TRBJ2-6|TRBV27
TGTGCCAGCAGTTTAGGGGGGGCGCGGGCCAACGTCCTGACTTTC
CASSLGGARANVLTF
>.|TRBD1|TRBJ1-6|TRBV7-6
TGTGCCAGCAGCCGGGGACAGGGGGCGAATTCACCCCTCCACTTT
CASSRGQGANSPLHF
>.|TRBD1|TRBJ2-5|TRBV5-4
TGTGCCAGCAGCCTGACCGGGACAGGGGGCAAGACCCAGTACTTC
CASSLTGTGGKTQYF
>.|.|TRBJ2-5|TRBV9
TGTGCCAGCAGCGTCGGGCAGGGTCAAGAGACCCAGTACTTC
CASSVGQGQETQYF
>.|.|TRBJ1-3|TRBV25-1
TGTGCCAGCAGTGAAGGTAGTTCTGGAAACACCATATATTTT
CASSEGSSGNTIYF
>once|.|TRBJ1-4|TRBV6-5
TGTGCCAGCAGTTACACAACCGCTACTAATGAAAAACTGTTTTTT
CASSYTTATNEKLFF
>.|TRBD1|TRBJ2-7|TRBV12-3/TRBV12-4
TGTGCCAGCAGCCCGACAGGGACCTACGAGCAGTACTTC
CASSPTGTYEQYF
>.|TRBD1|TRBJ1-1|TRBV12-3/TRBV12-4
TGTGCCAGCCACTGGACAGGTAACACTGAAGCTTTCTTT
CASHWTGNTEAFF
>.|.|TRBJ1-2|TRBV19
TGTGCCAGTAGTCCGGGGGGCTCTGGCTACACCTTC
CASSPGGSGYTF
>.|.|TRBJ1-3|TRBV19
TGTGCCAGTAGTCCCCATGACACCGCCTCTGGAAACACCATATATTTT
CASSPHDTASGNTIYF
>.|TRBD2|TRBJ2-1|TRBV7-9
TGTGCCAGCAGCTCCCGAGGCCAGCGGGGGATCAATGAGCAGTTCTTC
CASSSRGQRGINEQFF
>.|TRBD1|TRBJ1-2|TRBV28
TGTGCCAGCAGAAGGGGACAGGGGCGAGGCTACACCTTC
CASRRGQGRGYTF
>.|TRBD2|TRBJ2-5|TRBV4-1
TGCGCCAGCAGCCAGGTTGGGAGGGAAGAGACCCAGTACTTC
CASSQVGREETQYF
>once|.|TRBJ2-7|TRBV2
TGTGCCAGCTATCTTTTGAGACAGGTCCGCTCCTACGAGCAGTACTTC
CASYLLRQVRSYEQYF
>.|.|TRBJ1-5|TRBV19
TGTGCCAGTAGTCCTTCTCCGGGGGTTAGTCGCAATCAGCCCCAGCATTTT
CASSPSPGVSRNQPQHF
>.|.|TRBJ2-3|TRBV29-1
TGCAGCGTTGACCTAGGCACAGATACGCAGTATTTT
CSVDLGTDTQYF
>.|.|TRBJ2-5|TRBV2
TGTGCCAGCATCGGGTTAGCACCCTCGCAGACCCAGTACTTC
CASIGLAPSQTQYF
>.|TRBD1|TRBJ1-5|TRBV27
TGTGCCAGCAGGGCCGGACAGGGTTCCAATCAGCCCCAGCATTTT
CASRAGQGSNQPQHF
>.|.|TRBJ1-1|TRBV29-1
TGCAGCGGCCGGACACCTACTGAAGCTTTCTTT
CSGRTPTEAFF
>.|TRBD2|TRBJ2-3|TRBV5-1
TGCGCCAGCAGCTTGGGGGTTAGCGGGAACACAGATACGCAGTATTTT
CASSLGVSGNTDTQYF
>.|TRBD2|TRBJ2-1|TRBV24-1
TGTGCCACCAGTGAGAAACTAGCGGGAGGGCCGGATCTGTTCTTC
CATSEKLAGGPDLFF